The 19 T cell receptor beta chains below come from one sample, sequenced in a study of blood T cells in healthy people across ages. PCR was performed a second time for about 7 to 11 cycles using a sample-barcoded 5' primer and a J-beta primer mix. From the 5' RACE reads, TCRdb called clonotypes with MiXCR, one entry per CDR3 protein. The sample lists roughly 800,000 distinct CDR3 sequences, more than 20% seen once, with 9.4% in the top ten. These data were also filed under a second study, of T cells of mothers and their children.

The sequenced material came from blood. All receptors come from a boy aged 5-17 years in good health.

V is TRBV5-5 and J is TRBJ2-5; the D is unclear. V was clipped by 2 bases and J by 3 bases, with 11 bases between them. Germline V gene sequence: CDR1 SGHKS, CDR2 YYEKEE (reference sequence). The CDR3 is 14 amino acids. CDR3 amino acids: CASSFVYTKETQYF. The CDR3 DNA is TGTGCCAGCAGCTTCGTTTACACCAAAGAGACCCAGTACTTC.

CDR3 sequence: CASRGRGSFRETQYF. In nucleotides, the CDR3 is TGTGCCAGCAGAGGTAGGGGCTCGTTTCGAGAGACCCAGTACTTC. The chain links TRBV28 to TRBJ2-5; D may be TRBD1 (5 bases). From germline, CDR1 is MDHEN and CDR2 SYDVKM. V lost 6 bases, J lost 4 bases, and 18 bases lay in between. The CDR3 extends over 15 amino acids.

This clonotype was observed a handful of times. The CDR3 spells CASSFEGGFYEQYF. CDR3 in DNA: TGTGCCAGCAGTTTCGAGGGAGGATTCTACGAGCAGTACTTC. The chain employs TRBV12-3 or TRBV12-4 and TRBJ2-5; perhaps TRBD2 as D (6 bases). Judging by the DNA end, TRBJ2-7 fits better; the J call may be wrong. The CDR3 is 14 residues long.

The chain joins TRBV7-2 to TRBJ2-1; 11 bases are a match to TRBD2. J lost 12 bases, V lost 5 bases, and 15 bases had no gene match. Germline values: CDR1 SGHTA, CDR2 FQGNSA. This CDR3 region has 16 residues. The CDR3 region is CASSPSRTSGSLGQFF. The CDR3 nucleotides read TGTGCCAGCAGCCCAAGTCGGACTAGCGGGTCTCTAGGGCAGTTCTTC.

The chain carries TRBV20-1 and TRBJ2-7; 10 positions agree with TRBD1. Germline CDR1 DFQATT, CDR2 SNEGSKA (reference sequence). The CDR3 is made up of 14 amino acids. After removal of 0 bases from V and 4 bases from J, the junction contained 3 bases not matched to a gene. The CDR3 sequence: CSARDDRGLYEQYF. DNA of the CDR3: TGCAGTGCTAGAGATGACAGGGGGCTATACGAGCAGTACTTC.

The chain is built from TRBV27 and TRBJ1-1; tentatively, D is TRBD1 (6 bases). Between the trimmed V and J ends, which lost 3 bases and 4 bases, there was a span of 12 bases. CDR1 and CDR2 (germline): MNHEY, SMNVEV (reference sequence). The length of the CDR3 is 14 residues. The chain's CDR3 is CASSFSGASTEAFF. The CDR3 DNA follows: TGTGCCAGCAGTTTTTCGGGGGCCTCCACTGAAGCTTTCTTT.

The sample holds a few counts of this clonotype. The chain joins TRBV10-1 to TRBJ1-2, with D possibly TRBD1 on 6 matching bases. Trimming cost V 4 bases and J 3 bases, with 18 bases left between them. The CDR3 covers 16 residues. Germline CDR1 reads WNHNN; CDR2 reads SYGVQD (reference sequence). This CDR3 reads CASSVRSGGLDYGYTF. For the CDR3, the DNA is TGCGCCAGCAGTGTACGAAGCGGGGGGCTCGACTATGGCTACACCTTC.

The CDR3 region is CASTGSGVETQYF. CDR3 DNA: TGTGCCAGCACCGGATCAGGGGTTGAGACCCAGTACTTC. The V call is TRBV6-6, the J call TRBJ2-5; a possible D gene is TRBD1 (6 bases). Between the trimmed V and J ends, which lost 7 bases and 5 bases, there was a span of 14 bases. The CDR3 length is 13 residues. Germline CDR1 MNHNY, CDR2 SVGAGI (reference sequence).

The gene calls are TRBV29-1 and TRBJ2-7; 7 nucleotides match TRBD1. The CDR3 spans 13 residues. V lost 4 bases and J lost 0; bases outside the gene matches: 3. Germline values: CDR1 SQVTM, CDR2 ANQGSEA. CDR3 sequence (DNA): TGCAGCGTTGCGGGACAGTTCTCCTACGAGCAGTACTTC. The encoded protein is CSVAGQFSYEQYF.

This clonotype was counted only a few times. In nucleotides, the CDR3 is TGTGCCAGCAGCTTACAGGGGAGACGTGGCTATGGCTACACCTTC. Protein product: CASSLQGRRGYGYTF. The genes are TRBV7-9 and TRBJ1-2; D might be TRBD1 (6 bases). Trimming left V 2 bases short and J 4 bases short, with 14 bases between. The germline gives CDR1 SEHNR, CDR2 FQNEAQ (reference sequence). The CDR3 sequence is 15 residues long.

The J gene is TRBJ1-2, the V gene TRBV11-2; D may be TRBD1 (5 bases). CDR1 SGHAT and CDR2 FQNNGV come from the germline V gene. This CDR3 spans 17 amino acids. Trimming took off 5 bases at V and 0 bases at J, with 19 bases between the two ends. The CDR3 region is CASSDSGTYLSNYGYTF. In DNA form, the CDR3 reads TGTGCCAGCAGCGATTCCGGGACTTATCTCTCTAACTATGGCTACACCTTC.

This rearrangement joins TRBV10-3 to TRBJ2-1; no firm D call. The end of the DNA is better explained by TRBJ2-7, so the J call may be wrong. CDR1 and CDR2 from the germline V gene are ENHRY and SYGVKD. The CDR3 has 12 residues. The CDR3, as DNA: TGTGCCATCAGTGACACTTCCTACGAGCAGTACTTC. Its protein product is CAISDTSYEQYF.

The rearrangement links TRBV9 to TRBJ2-2; D unclear. The germline CDR1 and CDR2 sequences are SGDLS and YYNGEE. Trimming shortened V by 2 bases and J by 7 bases, and 12 bases separated the two germline ends. The CDR3 sequence is 14 residues long. The chain's CDR3 is CASSVSLLGGELFF. CDR3 nucleotides: TGTGCCAGCAGCGTCTCCCTTCTCGGCGGGGAGCTGTTTTTT.

The V gene is TRBV10-1, the J gene TRBJ2-7; 15 bases agree with TRBD2. The V gene's germline CDR1 is WNHNN and CDR2 SYGVQD (reference sequence). V trimming: 2 bases; J trimming: 6 bases; junction bases outside the gene matches: 8. This CDR3 contains 17 residues. The CDR3: CASSEQILGLAGGEQYF. The CDR3 DNA is TGCGCCAGCAGTGAGCAAATCCTGGGACTAGCGGGAGGCGAGCAGTACTTC.

In its sample, this clonotype was seen a few times. V usage is TRBV7-2 and J usage is TRBJ2-3; D is unresolved. V was cut by 1 base and J by 0 bases, with 5 bases left in between. The CDR3 extends over 14 amino acids. Germline V gene data show CDR1 as SGHTA and CDR2 as FQGNSA. The CDR3 sequence: CASSLDISTDTQYF. The DNA of the CDR3 is TGTGCCAGCAGCTTAGACATTAGCACAGATACGCAGTATTTT.

The chain carries TRBV7-8 and TRBJ2-3; no reliable D call. The CDR3 has 13 residues. From germline, CDR1 is SGHVS and CDR2 FQNEAQ. V lost 2 bases to trimming and J lost 2 bases, with 5 bases between them. In DNA form, the CDR3 reads TGTGCCAGCAGCTTAACCCCCACAGATACGCAGTATTTT. Its translation is CASSLTPTDTQYF.

This clonotype occurred a few times. The J gene is TRBJ2-3, the V gene TRBV15; D remains unclear. In germline, CDR1 is LNHNV, CDR2 YYDKDF (reference sequence). There are 16 residues in the CDR3. The germline V and J ends were trimmed by 0 bases and 2 bases, with 12 bases remaining between them. The CDR3 DNA is TGTGCCACCAGCAGAGATCTGGGCTACTCCACAGATACGCAGTATTTT. It codes for CATSRDLGYSTDTQYF.

The chain has TRBV9 and TRBJ2-1; the match to TRBD2 covers 9 bases. Germline assignment: CDR1 SGDLS and CDR2 YYNGEE. Trimming at V came to 0 bases and at J to 4 bases, leaving 5 bases not matched to a gene. The CDR3 loop spans 16 amino acids. Here the CDR3 reads CASSVVGSGSYNEQFF. The CDR3 coding sequence is TGTGCCAGCAGCGTAGTGGGTAGCGGGAGTTACAATGAGCAGTTCTTC.

This clonotype was observed a handful of times. The V gene is TRBV27, the J gene TRBJ1-6; TRBD1 agrees at 8 bases. The CDR3 has 15 amino acids. J gave up 9 bases and V 3 bases, and 7 bases lay outside the gene matches. CDR1 is MNHEY, CDR2 SMNVEV, per germline (reference sequence). CDR3 nucleotides: TGTGCCAGCAGTTTCGGCGACAGGGGCAGTTCACCCCTCCACTTT. Translation: CASSFGDRGSSPLHF.